This is a list of T cell receptor beta chains from one sample in a study of Tregs in tolerant kidney transplant recipients. Sequenced by immunoSEQ multiplex PCR; TCRdb stores in-frame clones only, minus some. The repertoire includes roughly 250,000 clones, roughly four fifths of them detected once, and less than 0.75% sits in the top ten. Sequencing input: CD4+ T cells from blood. The source of these receptors is a human donor in good health. CDR3s include the opening cysteine and the closing phenylalanine or tryptophan. The D gene is left open where the match is weak. The listing skips clone size in some rows; elsewhere it reads once, few, many or a size class.

j_gene | v_gene | d_gene | abundance | CDR3aa | CDR3nt
TRBJ1-2 | TRBV18 | TRBD1 | NA | CASSLGWTGVGNYGYTF | TGTGCCAGCTCACTTGGTTGGACAGGGGTCGGCAACTATGGCTACACCTTC
TRBJ1-1 | TRBV6-5 | NA | NA | CASSTSGRGTEAFF | TGTGCCAGCAGTACGTCAGGGCGAGGGACTGAAGCTTTCTTT
TRBJ2-2 | TRBV21-1 | NA | NA | CASSPKLQGARTGELFF | TGTGCCAGCAGCCCTAAATTACAGGGGGCGCGCACCGGGGAGCTGTTTTTT
TRBJ2-1 | TRBV4-2 | TRBD2 | NA | CASSQFSGGFSYNEQFF | TGTGCCAGCAGCCAGTTTAGCGGGGGCTTCTCCTACAATGAGCAGTTCTTC
TRBJ1-2 | TRBV19 | TRBD1 | NA | CASSIAHRGIYGYTF | TGTGCCAGTAGTATAGCGCACAGGGGGATCTATGGCTACACCTTC
TRBJ2-5 | TRBV6-1 | NA | NA | CASSDPNLETQYF | TGTGCCAGCAGTGACCCCAACTTGGAGACCCAGTACTTC
TRBJ2-7 | TRBV11-2 | TRBD2 | NA | CASSLGGLAGGYEQYF | TGTGCCAGCAGCTTAGGGGGGCTAGCGGGAGGCTACGAGCAGTACTTC
TRBJ2-3 | TRBV5-1 | NA | NA | CASTLGNYHTDTQYF | TGCGCCAGCACCTTGGGGAATTACCACACAGATACGCAGTATTTT
TRBJ2-7 | TRBV6-6 | TRBD1 | NA | CASSPGTAYEQYF | TGTGCCAGCAGCCCCGGGACAGCCTACGAACAGTACTTC
TRBJ2-5 | TRBV5-1 | NA | NA | CASRNGATETQYF | TGCGCCAGCAGGAACGGCGCAACCGAGACCCAGTACTTC
TRBJ1-2 | TRBV30 | NA | NA | CAWSVPGGRFSGYTF | TGTGCCTGGAGTGTACCCGGGGGTCGGTTTTCTGGCTACACCTTC
TRBJ1-1 | TRBV6-4 | NA | NA | CASSVEGGTEAFF | TGTGCCAGCAGTGTAGAGGGGGGCACTGAAGCTTTCTTT
TRBJ2-1 | TRBV5-1 | NA | NA | CASADTLTTKVQFF | TGCGCCAGCGCAGACACCCTAACTACAAAGGTCCAGTTCTTC
TRBJ1-5 | TRBV11-2 | TRBD1 | NA | CASSFSRQGGQPQHF | TGTGCCAGCAGCTTTTCGAGACAGGGAGGGCAGCCCCAGCATTTT
TRBJ1-1 | TRBV5-6 | TRBD1 | NA | CASSLRRDRVQTEAFF | TGTGCCAGCAGCTTGAGAAGAGACAGGGTACAGACTGAAGCTTTCTTT
TRBJ2-1 | TRBV5-1 | TRBD2 | NA | CASSLVLAGGRNEQFF | TGCGCCAGCAGCCTAGTCTTAGCGGGGGGCCGGAATGAGCAGTTCTTC
TRBJ2-7 | TRBV6-1 | NA | NA | CASTNGGSSSYEQYF | TGTGCCAGCACCAACGGTGGCAGCAGCTCCTACGAGCAGTACTTC
TRBJ1-1 | TRBV5-1 | TRBD1 | NA | CASSRGGAYTEAFF | TGCGCCAGCAGTCGAGGGGGCGCTTACACTGAAGCTTTCTTT
TRBJ2-2 | TRBV25-1 | TRBD1 | few | CASGGQGRTGELFF | TGTGCCAGCGGGGGACAGGGGAGGACCGGGGAGCTGTTTTTT
TRBJ2-1 | TRBV9 | TRBD1 | NA | CASSALTGIHEQFF | TGTGCCAGCAGCGCACTGACAGGGATCCATGAGCAGTTCTTC
TRBJ2-3 | TRBV13 | TRBD2 | NA | CASSIGTSGGAGAPDTQYF | TGTGCCAGCAGCATCGGGACTAGCGGGGGGGCCGGGGCGCCAGATACGCAGTATTTT
TRBJ2-2 | TRBV5-1 | TRBD2 | NA | CASGKTSGSTSNTGELFF | TGCGCCAGCGGCAAGACTAGCGGGTCCACTTCGAACACCGGGGAGCTGTTTTTT
TRBJ2-1 | TRBV4-2 | TRBD2 | NA | CASSSTLTSFNYNEQFF | TGTGCCAGCAGCTCTACGTTGACTAGCTTCAACTACAATGAGCAGTTCTTC
TRBJ1-2 | TRBV9 | NA | NA | CASSGPAANYGYTF | TGTGCCAGCAGCGGGCCGGCGGCTAACTATGGCTACACCTTC
TRBJ2-7 | TRBV5-1 | TRBD1 | NA | CASSSGQGRIYEQYF | TGCGCCAGCAGCTCGGGACAGGGTCGAATCTACGAGCAGTACTTC
TRBJ1-2 | TRBV27 | NA | once | CASSPGQVRIYGYTF | TGTGCCAGCAGTCCGGGACAAGTGAGGATCTATGGCTACACCTTC
TRBJ2-7 | TRBV6-6 | NA | NA | CASSYLNSDYEQYF | TGTGCCAGCAGTTATTTAAATAGCGACTACGAGCAGTACTTC
TRBJ1-5 | TRBV6-5 | NA | few | CACRQGNQPQHF | TGTGCCTGCAGACAAGGCAATCAGCCCCAGCATTTT
TRBJ2-2 | TRBV9 | TRBD2 | NA | CASSSRTSGGNTGELFF | TGTGCCAGCAGCTCCCGGACTAGCGGGGGGAACACCGGGGAGCTGTTTTTT
TRBJ2-5 | TRBV6-5 | TRBD1 | NA | CASSYGTGGYKTQYF | TGTGCCAGCAGTTACGGTACAGGGGGCTACAAGACCCAGTACTTC
TRBJ2-7 | TRBV6-5 | TRBD1 | NA | CASRGQGTLYEQYF | TGTGCCAGCAGGGGACAGGGGACCCTCTACGAGCAGTACTTC
TRBJ2-2 | TRBV9 | NA | NA | CASSVVTGPGGELFF | TGTGCCAGCAGCGTAGTGACAGGACCAGGCGGGGAGCTGTTTTTT
TRBJ2-7 | TRBV5-1 | TRBD2 | NA | CASSTSGGLYEQYF | TGCGCCAGCAGTACTAGCGGGGGACTCTACGAGCAGTACTTC